The 3 T cell receptor beta chains reported below all come from one sample, sequenced in a study of shared clonotypes between healthy human individuals. Some clones are missing from TCRdb's copy, which holds only in-frame ones; the method was immunoSEQ multiplex PCR. The sample has more than 2,000,000 clones, more than 90% seen once. The sample was naive CD4+ T cells sorted from blood. The subset was: CD45RA+ positively selected. Receptor source: a man between 18 and 35 years old in good health.

With regard to this clone: Other DNA sequences of this sample code for an identical CDR3. The CDR3 protein is CASSLATGNEKLFF. The CDR3 DNA reads TGCGCCAGCAGCTTGGCTACGGGTAATGAAAAACTGTTTTTT. The V gene is TRBV5-1, the J gene TRBJ1-4, with D unclear. Germline values: CDR1 SGHRS, CDR2 YFSETQ. The V end was cut by 0 bases, the J end by 4 bases, with 7 bases between. This CDR3 has 14 amino acids.

V gene TRBV9 combines with J gene TRBJ2-1, with 7 bases aligning to TRBD2. The ends lost 4 bases at V and 0 bases at J; junction bases unmatched: 10. Germline-derived CDR1 and CDR2 are SGDLS and YYNGEE. This CDR3 spans 17 amino acids. The CDR3 nucleotides read TGTGCCAGCAGCCGACGGGACTACAGTAGCTCCTACAATGAGCAGTTCTTC. This codes for CASSRRDYSSSYNEQFF.

The V gene is TRBV7-2, the J gene TRBJ2-3, with D perhaps TRBD1 (5 bases). The CDR3 spans 16 residues. Per germline, CDR1 SGHTA and CDR2 FQGNSA. Trimming shortened V by 5 bases and J by 0 bases, and 15 bases separated the two germline ends. The CDR3 nucleotides are TGTGCCAGCAGCCCTAAACAGGAGCTGAGCACAGATACGCAGTATTTT. Its translation is CASSPKQELSTDTQYF.